This TCR beta chain was sequenced in a study of blood T cell repertoires in COVID-19. On the study more broadly: T cells, B-cell-depleted T cells, or PBMCs provided the cDNA or gDNA that served as material.

Germline assignment: CDR1 SQVTM and CDR2 ANQGSEA. The V and J ends lost 6 bases and 4 bases, in that order; junction bases with no gene match: 13. This CDR3 is built from 15 residues. Measured with immunoSEQ multiplex PCR; TCRdb has only the in-frame clones, and not every one. The profile shows fewer than 450,000 clones, 90% of them singletons. The chain uses TRBV29-1 and TRBJ1-1, with 8 positions matching TRBD1. Sequencing was performed on PBMCs or T cells enriched from blood (not recorded which). The clonotype originates from a man aged 18 to 30 who had recovered from COVID-19. The CDR3 protein is CSVPGQGRQGTEAFF. The CDR3 DNA reads as TGCAGCGTCCCCGGACAGGGAAGACAGGGCACTGAAGCTTTCTTT. The complete variable domain, with remaining parts taken from reference TRBV29-1 and TRBJ1-1, reads SAVISQKPSRDICQRGTSLTIQCQVDSQVTMMFWYRQQPGQSLTLIATANQGSEATYESGFVIDKFPISRPNLTFSTLTVSNMSPEDSSIYLCSVPGQGRQGTEAFFGQGTRLTVV.